This entry concerns a single T cell receptor (beta chain). Its antigen remains unidentified. Qualities for individual bases were not recorded, and no much larger clone is one base off. TCR cDNA was synthesized by 5'RACE template switching, through which a universal primer site and unique molecular identifiers were introduced. cDNA synthesis was primed from both the TCR alpha and TCR beta constant segments. Two PCR steps were used to amplify libraries, with sample barcodes and sequencing adapters being added in the second step. Sequencing of libraries was done on Illumina HiSeq 2500 (2x100 bp) or NovaSeq (2x150 bp). The paper's data handling went like this. MIGEC handled demultiplexing of reads and collapsing into UMI consensus sequences, while MiXCR performed V(D)J alignment. Vaccine-responding clonotypes were defined with edgeR using replicate PBMC samples, requiring FDR below 0.01 and a log2 fold change above 5 up to day 15. CD4 or CD8 identity was assigned to each bulk clonotype according to whether the clonotype was present at higher abundance in the sequenced CD4 repertoire or the sequenced CD8 repertoire. TCRdb reanalyzed the raw reads on its own, using fastp at Q25 for trimming and MiXCR for clone calling, and kept in-frame beta chains. Rows are combined by CDR3 protein, so each entry shows the most common genes and DNA. The authors' filters were not applied to this entry. Counted in this sample were some 670,000 distinct CDR3 sequences; over 9% of them appeared once. The ten largest make up about 15% of the sample.

The germline V gene (reference sequence) sets CDR1 to MNHEY and CDR2 to SMNVEV. Trimming removed 6 bases from V and 4 bases from J, leaving 12 bases between the germline ends. The cysteine opens and the phenylalanine closes a CDR3 of 14 amino acids. The sequence is cut down to CDR3 DNA, 42 bases in frame from base 1. The label giving this sample's treatment or condition can be read as: live attenuated yellow fever vaccine strain. Two biological replicates of bulk PBMCs were collected at each blood-draw timepoint. PBMCs were isolated from peripheral blood using a standard Ficoll-Paque protocol. RNA was extracted with TriZol from bulk PBMCs, CD4 and CD8 fractions, and dextramer-positive and dextramer-negative fractions. The data were taken from a study of T cells after yellow fever vaccination (dated by TCRdb to about 2019). A note on the overall study: Libraries from fractions with low cell numbers were prepared with the SMART-Seq v4 Ultra Low Input RNA kit. Bulk TCR alpha and beta repertoires were sequenced longitudinally to track T-cell clones before and after primary and booster YFV17D yellow fever vaccination. Two healthy male donors made up the cohort, one aged 18 to 29 years and the other aged 30 to 40 years. Blood was collected at multiple timepoints before and after primary and secondary immunization, and bulk PBMC replicates and cell subsets were isolated.

Broad study findings and their caveats: Because abundant contaminating clonotypes from the bulk population could be contained in FACS-sorted repertoires, computational filtering was required. Compared with the primary T-cell response, the secondary T-cell response was weaker but faster, peaking on day 5 rather than day 15. After the booster, most of the clones that had expanded following primary vaccination were detected again (96% of CD4 and around 90% of CD8), which suggests that memory was broadly maintained. Because only a couple of donors were included in the study, the extent to which the findings can be generalized is limited. A small share of clonotypes occurred in both CD4 and CD8 compartments, likely arising from convergent recombination.

The rearrangement combines TRBV27 with TRBJ1-4; the D gene identity is not certain. The sequencing used PBMCs, collected on the day of the yellow fever booster vaccination. The sequence was obtained from a man aged 25-45 years who received the YFV17D yellow fever vaccine. The DNA sequence reads TGTGCCAGCAGCTCTCTACAAAGTAATGAAAAACTGTTTTTT. Translated, this gives CASSSLQSNEKLFF.